Shown below are 8 T cell receptor beta chains from a single sample sequenced in a study of breast tumors, draining lymph nodes, adjacent tissues. From the multiplex PCR reads, TCRdb called clonotypes with MiXCR, one entry per CDR3 protein. The sample carries tens of thousands of distinct CDR3 sequences, about 70% recorded once. The sequencing input was tumor-adjacent breast tissue. The receptor source for this set is a female donor with breast cancer. Some clones in this sample may be carry-over from other donors' samples.

By share, this clonotype counts as large (0.1 to 1%). The V call is TRBV7-6, the J call TRBJ2-7; D might be TRBD2 (6 bases). From germline, CDR1 is SGHVS and CDR2 FNYEAQ. This CDR3 spans 15 amino acids. With 1 base removed from V and 2 bases from J, the gap between germline ends came to 12 bases. The DNA for the CDR3 is TGTGCCAGCAGCTTAGGCCCGGGAGCCGCCTACGAGCAGTACTTC. This encodes CASSLGPGAAYEQYF.

This clonotype was seen a few times. This rearrangement joins TRBV28 to TRBJ2-7; TRBD1 might be the D (5 bases). V dropped 6 bases and J dropped 5 bases, with 14 bases sitting between them. This CDR3 is 13 amino acids long. CDR1 is MDHEN, CDR2 SYDVKM, per germline. Written as DNA, the CDR3 is TGTGCCAGCAGGGAAGACAGTTTCGACGAGCAGTACTTC. Amino acid sequence: CASREDSFDEQYF. Looking up the rest from reference TRBV28 and TRBJ2-7 gives the full variable domain: DVKVTQSSRYLVKRTGEKVFLECVQDMDHENMFWYRQDPGLGLRLIYFSYDVKMKEKGDIPEGYSVSREKKERFSLILESASTNQTSMYLCASREDSFDEQYFGPGTRLTVT.

The table lists this clonotype with many counts. The chain uses TRBV6-1 and TRBJ1-5; the match to TRBD1 covers 7 bases. The CDR3 consists of 16 residues. Trimming cost V 2 bases and J 6 bases; bases outside gene matches: 10. Germline CDR1 and CDR2: MNHNS and SASEGT. The CDR3 reads CASSETPGQHTQPQHF. CDR3 DNA sequence: TGTGCCAGCAGTGAAACCCCGGGACAGCACACTCAGCCCCAGCATTTT.

V usage is TRBV7-6 and J usage is TRBJ1-4, with 7 positions matching TRBD1. With 5 bases clipped from V and 8 bases from J, the junction kept 11 bases outside the gene matches. Germline CDR1 SGHVS, CDR2 FNYEAQ. The CDR3 is made up of 15 amino acids. Written as DNA, the CDR3 is TGTGCCAGCAGCGTAGGACAGGCTGGAGTAGAAAAACTGTTTTTT. It codes for CASSVGQAGVEKLFF.

This clonotype was detected ten times or more. This chain uses TRBV6-6 with TRBJ2-3; 14 bases fit TRBD2. The germline V gene encodes CDR1 MNHNY and CDR2 SVGAGI (reference sequence). The J segment lost 7 bases and the V segment lost 5 bases, leaving 17 bases of the junction unmatched. The CDR3 extends over 19 amino acids. The CDR3 region is CASSHPRGGLAGEGHTQYF. For the CDR3, the DNA is TGTGCCAGCAGTCATCCCCGAGGGGGACTAGCGGGAGAGGGGCATACGCAGTATTTT.

This chain connects TRBV29-1 to TRBJ1-2, with TRBD1 identical over 7 bases. Losses at the gene ends were 4 bases for V and 2 bases for J; bases not matched to a gene: 4. There are 13 residues in the CDR3. Germline lookup yields CDR1 SQVTM and CDR2 ANQGSEA. CDR3: CSVARGGNYGYTF. The CDR3 DNA is TGCAGCGTTGCCAGGGGGGGCAACTATGGCTACACCTTC.

This clonotype was counted a single time. The chain employs TRBV2 and TRBJ2-7; D is possibly TRBD2 (6 bases). The CDR3 spans 17 residues. Trimming took off 2 bases at V and 2 bases at J, with 19 bases between the two ends. Germline loops: CDR1 SNHLY, CDR2 FYNNEI. The CDR3 DNA follows: TGTGCCAGCAGTGAAAGGAAGGCTAGCGCAGTAGCCTACGAGCAGTACTTC. It translates to CASSERKASAVAYEQYF.

Turning to this clonotype: A read error may produce the germline difference seen at one junction end. The rearrangement links TRBV24-1 to TRBJ2-6, with D possibly TRBD1 on 5 matching bases. The germline gives CDR1 KGHDR, CDR2 SFDVKD. The CDR3 contains 19 residues. The CDR3 loop reads CATSDPGLTHPGGANVLPF. In nucleotides, the CDR3 is TGTGCCACCAGTGACCCCGGTCTGACACACCCGGGTGGGGCCAACGTCCTGCCTTTC.